The clone carrying this T cell receptor beta chain was counted a few times. Its matching antigen is unknown. Each of the donors had approximately 10 milliliters of peripheral blood drawn into EDTA-treated Vacutainer tubes. CDR3 length equals 15 residues. The junction had 3 bases not matched to a gene; V was cut back by 0 bases and J by 5 bases. The germline CDR1 and CDR2 sequences are SGHRS and YFSETQ. A second PCR, run for roughly 7 to 11 cycles, used a sample-barcoded 5' primer plus a J-beta primer mix. TCRdb ran MiXCR on the 5' RACE reads and lists one entry per CDR3 protein. The table shows about 1 million distinct CDR3 sequences, with about 23% occurring only once. This specimen belongs to a study of blood T cells in healthy people across ages. Findings and caveats of the study: The long-lived group displayed more naive CD4+ cells, plus higher diversity, than the aged donors did. Unknown donor CMV status possibly confounded expanded clonotype changes.

These sequences were also reported in another study, on T cells of mothers and their children. That work contributes: Study donors consisted of a few healthy Caucasian mothers and their six children.

Sample: blood. This receptor was obtained from a girl aged 2-10 years in good health. The V call is TRBV5-1, the J call TRBJ2-7; TRBD2 agrees at 12 bases. The CDR3 here is CASSLGLAGEHEQYF. Written as DNA, the CDR3 is TGCGCCAGCAGCTTGGGACTAGCGGGAGAACACGAGCAGTACTTC.